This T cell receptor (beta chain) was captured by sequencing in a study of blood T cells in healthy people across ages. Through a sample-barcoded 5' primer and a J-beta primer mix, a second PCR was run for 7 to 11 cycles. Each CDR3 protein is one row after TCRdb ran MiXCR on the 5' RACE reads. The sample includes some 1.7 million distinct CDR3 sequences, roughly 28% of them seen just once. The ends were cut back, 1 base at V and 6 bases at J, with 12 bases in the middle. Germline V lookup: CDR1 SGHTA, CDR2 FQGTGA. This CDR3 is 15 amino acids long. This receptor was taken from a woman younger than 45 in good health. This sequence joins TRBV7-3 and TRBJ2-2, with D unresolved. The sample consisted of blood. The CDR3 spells CASSLMAGYAGELFF. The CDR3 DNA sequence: TGTGCCAGCAGCTTAATGGCAGGCTACGCCGGGGAGCTGTTTTTT.